This entry concerns a single T cell receptor beta chain. These donors counted as nominally healthy when sampled, but unrecorded immune exposures were likely. CDR1 MDHEN and CDR2 SYDVKM come from the germline V gene. The CDR3 loop spans 13 amino acids. Trimming removed 7 bases from V and 2 bases from J, with 11 bases in between. This entry comes from a study of cytomegalovirus exposure and HLA in healthy donors. The PCR employed 60 Vbeta primers together with 13 Jbeta primers. Only in-frame clones appear in the TCRdb table, and some are missing; sequencing was by immunoSEQ multiplex PCR. This table holds over 150,000 clones, around 86% found once.

Sample: PBMCs. The clonotype was recovered from a woman between 45 and 60 years old in good health and CMV-seropositive. The chain links TRBV28 to TRBJ2-5; D unresolved. The CDR3 DNA reads TGTGCCAGCAAAAAAAGCCATCAAGAGACCCAGTACTTC. Translated: CASKKSHQETQYF. The whole variable domain, filled in from reference TRBV28 and TRBJ2-5, reads DVKVTQSSRYLVKRTGEKVFLECVQDMDHENMFWYRQDPGLGLRLIYFSYDVKMKEKGDIPEGYSVSREKKERFSLILESASTNQTSMYLCASKKSHQETQYFGPGTRLLVL.